The subject of this entry is one T cell receptor (beta chain). Its matching antigen is unknown. V lost 0 bases, J lost 0 bases, and 12 bases lay in between. Germline lookup yields CDR1 ENHRY and CDR2 SYGVKD. The CDR3 has 17 residues. These data originate in a study of response to subunit inactivated influenza vaccine. One entry per CDR3 protein, called by TCRdb with MiXCR from the RT-PCR reads. The data contain a few hundred thousand distinct CDR3 sequences, 21% of them singletons. Findings and limits, study-wide: Each seasonal influenza vaccination, the authors suggested, recruits few new T cells.

The sequence was collected from a man in his fifties or sixties who received an inactivated influenza vaccine. This specimen was PBMCs from blood, taken approximately 22 months after vaccination. The J gene is TRBJ1-3, the V gene TRBV10-3; D remains unclear. The CDR3 reads CAISESIALTSGNTIYF. The CDR3 DNA reads as TGTGCCATCAGTGAGTCAATAGCCCTTACCTCTGGAAACACCATATATTTT.